The clone carrying this T cell receptor (beta chain) has a handful of counts. Antigen unknown. The data stem from a study of post-analysis software for immune sequencing data. General study points: Elevated frequency relative to controls characterized roughly 5 TRBV segments in patients, TRBV5-6, TRBV5-1 and TRBV20-1 among them.

V shed 0 bases and J shed 6 bases, with 13 bases lying between them. There are 15 residues in the CDR3. Germline V CDR1 and CDR2: SGHTA, FQGNSA. Unique molecular identifiers tagged the TCR beta cDNA libraries. One entry per CDR3 protein results from TCRdb running MiXCR on the PCR reads. The sample includes about 430,000 distinct CDR3 sequences, roughly 38% of them seen just once. Material for sequencing was blood. The V gene is TRBV7-2, the J gene TRBJ2-3; a weak D match, TRBD2 (7 bases). This sequence was found in a girl aged 2-9 years with multiple sclerosis. The CDR3 sequence is CASSLAGGVVDTQYF. In DNA, the CDR3 is TGTGCCAGCAGCTTAGCAGGGGGGGTAGTGGATACGCAGTATTTT.